The clone carrying this T cell receptor (beta chain) was recorded at least ten times. Its antigen is currently unknown. This sample is part of a study of neurological immune-mediated disorders. Study findings and constraints: The most TCR clonal expansion was seen in HTLV-1-associated myelopathy, whereas the least was seen in multiple sclerosis, below the level in healthy controls.

The cDNA was synthesized by 5'RACE incorporating 10-nucleotide random UMIs. TCRdb ran MiXCR on the 5' RACE reads and lists one entry per CDR3 protein. The sample holds tens of thousands of distinct CDR3 sequences, 2.5% seen once. Germline V gene data show CDR1 as SGDLS and CDR2 as YYNGEE. The CDR3 is made up of 14 amino acids. V was pared by 7 bases and J by 1 base, with 14 bases between. Sequencing was done on a sample of PBMCs. This TCR came from a middle-aged man with multiple sclerosis. The gene calls are TRBV9 and TRBJ2-5, with D possibly matching TRBD2 (7 bases). CDR3 protein: CASAGGAFQETQYF. The DNA for the CDR3 is TGTGCCAGCGCTGGGGGGGCCTTCCAAGAGACCCAGTACTTC.